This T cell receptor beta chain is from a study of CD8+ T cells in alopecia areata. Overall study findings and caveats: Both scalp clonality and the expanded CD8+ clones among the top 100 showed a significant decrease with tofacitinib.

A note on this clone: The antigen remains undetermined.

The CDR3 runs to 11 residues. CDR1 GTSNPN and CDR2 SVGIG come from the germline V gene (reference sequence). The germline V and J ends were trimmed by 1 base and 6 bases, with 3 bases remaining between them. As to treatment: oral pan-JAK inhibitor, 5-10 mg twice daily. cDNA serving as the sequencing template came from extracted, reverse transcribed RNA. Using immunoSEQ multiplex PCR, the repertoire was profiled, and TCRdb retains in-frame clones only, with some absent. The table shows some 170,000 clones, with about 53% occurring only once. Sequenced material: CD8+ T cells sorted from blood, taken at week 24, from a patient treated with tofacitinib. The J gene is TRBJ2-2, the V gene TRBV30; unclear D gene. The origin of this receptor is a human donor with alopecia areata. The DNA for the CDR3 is TGTGCCTGGAGTGACGCCGGGGAGCTGTTTTTT. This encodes CAWSDAGELFF.